A selection of T cell receptor beta chains follows, all from one sample in a study of OX40 agonist ivuxolimab in advanced cancers. Sequencing used immunoSEQ multiplex PCR; TCRdb keeps in-frame clones, though not all of them. The sample contains fewer than 85,000 clones, 80% to 85% of which appear only once. This material consisted of CD4+ or CD8+ T cells sorted from blood, taken in a trial of the OX40 agonist ivuxolimab. The source is an adult with an advanced solid tumor such as melanoma, head and neck, liver or kidney cancer. Each CDR3 is given with its conserved first and last residue. A D gene is named only where the DNA matches it firmly. Clone size is shown for a subset of rows, as once, few, many or a class of expanded clone.

>TRBD2|15|TRBJ2-1|TRBV5-1|NA
TGCGCCAGCAGCTTTACGAGCGGGGGGCCGGCTGAGCAGTTCTTC
CASSFTSGGPAEQFF
>TRBD1|15|TRBJ1-1|TRBV5-6|NA
TGTGCCAGCAGCTTCCGGACAGGGGGGGACACTGAAGCTTTCTTT
CASSFRTGGDTEAFF
>TRBD2|16|TRBJ2-2|TRBV5-4|NA
TGTGCCAGCAGCTTGGGGGGGACTACGAACACCGGGGAGCTGTTTTTT
CASSLGGTTNTGELFF
>NA|13|TRBJ2-2|TRBV7-3|NA
TGTGCCAGCAGCTTAATGGTCGCCGGGGAGCTGTTTTTT
CASSLMVAGELFF
>NA|14|TRBJ1-2|TRBV19|NA
TGTGCCAGTAGTATAAACGGAAGAGGGACGGGCTACACCTTC
CASSINGRGTGYTF
>NA|13|TRBJ2-2|TRBV2|NA
TGTGCCAGCAGGGGTCAGGGAACCGGGGAGCTGTTTTTT
CASRGQGTGELFF
>NA|15|TRBJ1-6|TRBV5-4|NA
TGTGCCAGCAGCTTGGCCCGAGACAGGAGTTCACCCCTCCACTTT
CASSLARDRSSPLHF
>NA|14|TRBJ2-7|TRBV28|NA
TGTGCCAGCAGTTTAAGCCGGGGCGCGTACGAGCAGTACTTC
CASSLSRGAYEQYF
>NA|13|TRBJ1-1|TRBV2|NA
TGTGCCAGCACGACTGCTATGAACACTGAAGCTTTCTTT
CASTTAMNTEAFF
>NA|11|TRBJ2-7|TRBV28|few
TGTGCCAGCAGTATACAGGAGGCGCAGTACTTC
CASSIQEAQYF
>NA|11|TRBJ2-5|TRBV20-1|once
TGCAGTGCTAGAGTATCAGAGACCCAGTACTTC
CSARVSETQYF
>TRBD1|16|TRBJ1-6|TRBV19|NA
TGTGCCAGTAGTGTAGCCGGGACAGGCCCTCCGGCACCCCTCCACTTT
CASSVAGTGPPAPLHF
>TRBD1|15|TRBJ1-1|TRBV18|NA
TGTGCCAGCTCCCGGACAGGGGAGGGGAACACTGAAGCTTTCTTT
CASSRTGEGNTEAFF
>NA|14|TRBJ2-5|TRBV5-1|NA
TGCGCCAGCAGCTTGTCGCGGGCCGAAGAGACCCAGTACTTC
CASSLSRAEETQYF
>NA|15|TRBJ1-1|TRBV5-1|NA
TGCGCCAGCAGCTTGGTAGGCACGGCGAACACTGAAGCTTTCTTT
CASSLVGTANTEAFF
>NA|12|TRBJ1-1|TRBV5-5|few
TGTGCCAGCAGCCTTGACACCTCGAGGGCTTTCTTT
CASSLDTSRAFF